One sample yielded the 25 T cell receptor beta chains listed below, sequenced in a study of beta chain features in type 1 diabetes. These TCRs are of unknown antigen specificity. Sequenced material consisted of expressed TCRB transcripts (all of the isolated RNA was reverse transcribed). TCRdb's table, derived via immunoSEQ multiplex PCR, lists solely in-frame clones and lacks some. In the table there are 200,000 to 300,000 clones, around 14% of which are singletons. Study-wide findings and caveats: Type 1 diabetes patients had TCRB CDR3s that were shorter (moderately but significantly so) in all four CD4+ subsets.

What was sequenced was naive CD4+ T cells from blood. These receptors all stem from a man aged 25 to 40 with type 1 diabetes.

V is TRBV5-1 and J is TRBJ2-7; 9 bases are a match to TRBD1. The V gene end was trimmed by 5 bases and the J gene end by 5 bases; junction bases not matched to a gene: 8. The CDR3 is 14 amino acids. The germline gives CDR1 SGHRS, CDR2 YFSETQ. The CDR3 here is CASSVTGGLDEQYF. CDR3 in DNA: TGCGCCAGCAGTGTAACAGGGGGCCTGGACGAGCAGTACTTC.

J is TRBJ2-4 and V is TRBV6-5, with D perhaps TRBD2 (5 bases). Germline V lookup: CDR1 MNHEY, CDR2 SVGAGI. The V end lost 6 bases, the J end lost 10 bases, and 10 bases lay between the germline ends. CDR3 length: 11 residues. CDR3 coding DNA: TGTGCCAGCAGCAGGACTGTTATTCAGTACTTC. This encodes CASSRTVIQYF.

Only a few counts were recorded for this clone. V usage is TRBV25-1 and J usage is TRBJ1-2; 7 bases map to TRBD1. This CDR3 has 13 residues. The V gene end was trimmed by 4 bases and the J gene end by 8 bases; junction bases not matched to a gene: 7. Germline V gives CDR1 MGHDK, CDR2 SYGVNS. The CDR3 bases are TGTGCCAGCAGTGGAACAGGGGCGTGGGGCTACACCTTC. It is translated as CASSGTGAWGYTF.

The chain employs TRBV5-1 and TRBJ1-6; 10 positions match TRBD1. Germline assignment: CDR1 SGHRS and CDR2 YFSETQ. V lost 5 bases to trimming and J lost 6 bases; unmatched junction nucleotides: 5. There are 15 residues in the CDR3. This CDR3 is CASRTGTGVNSPLHF. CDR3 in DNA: TGCGCCAGCAGGACGGGGACAGGGGTTAATTCACCCCTCCACTTT.

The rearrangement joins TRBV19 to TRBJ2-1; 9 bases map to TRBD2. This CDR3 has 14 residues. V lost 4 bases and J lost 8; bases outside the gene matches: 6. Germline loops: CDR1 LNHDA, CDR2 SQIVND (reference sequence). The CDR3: CASSTLGLADEQFF. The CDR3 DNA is TGTGCCAGTAGTACCCTGGGACTAGCAGATGAGCAGTTCTTC.

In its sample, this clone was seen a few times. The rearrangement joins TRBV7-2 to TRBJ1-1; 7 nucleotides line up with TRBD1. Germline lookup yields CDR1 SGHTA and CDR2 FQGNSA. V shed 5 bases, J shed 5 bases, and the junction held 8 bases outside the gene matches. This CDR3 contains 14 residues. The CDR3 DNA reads TGTGCCAGCAGCACCCAGGGGGGAGGAACTGAAGCTTTCTTT. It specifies CASSTQGGGTEAFF.

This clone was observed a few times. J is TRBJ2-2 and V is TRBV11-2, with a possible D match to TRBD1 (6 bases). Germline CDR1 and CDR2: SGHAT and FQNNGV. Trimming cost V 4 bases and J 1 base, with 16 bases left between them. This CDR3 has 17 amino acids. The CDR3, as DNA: TGTGCCAGCAGCTCGATTTTGTCGGGACAGAACACCGGGGAGCTGTTTTTT. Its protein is CASSSILSGQNTGELFF.

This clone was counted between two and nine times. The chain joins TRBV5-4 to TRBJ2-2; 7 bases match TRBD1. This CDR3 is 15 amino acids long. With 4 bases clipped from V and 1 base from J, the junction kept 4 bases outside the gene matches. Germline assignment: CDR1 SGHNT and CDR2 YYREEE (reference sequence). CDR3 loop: CASSPGTVNTGELFF. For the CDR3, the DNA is TGTGCCAGCAGCCCTGGGACAGTGAACACCGGGGAGCTGTTTTTT.

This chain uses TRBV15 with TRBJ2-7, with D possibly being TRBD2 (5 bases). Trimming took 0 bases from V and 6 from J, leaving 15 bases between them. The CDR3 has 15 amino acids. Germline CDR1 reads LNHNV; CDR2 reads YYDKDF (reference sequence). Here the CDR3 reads CATSRDKGAVREQYF. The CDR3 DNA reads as TGTGCCACCAGCAGAGATAAGGGAGCGGTACGCGAGCAGTACTTC.

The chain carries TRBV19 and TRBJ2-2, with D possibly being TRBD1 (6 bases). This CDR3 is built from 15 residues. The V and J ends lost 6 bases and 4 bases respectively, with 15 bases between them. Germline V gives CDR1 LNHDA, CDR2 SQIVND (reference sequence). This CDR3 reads CASSFSGTPTGELFF. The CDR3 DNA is TGTGCCAGTAGCTTTTCCGGGACACCCACCGGGGAGCTGTTTTTT.

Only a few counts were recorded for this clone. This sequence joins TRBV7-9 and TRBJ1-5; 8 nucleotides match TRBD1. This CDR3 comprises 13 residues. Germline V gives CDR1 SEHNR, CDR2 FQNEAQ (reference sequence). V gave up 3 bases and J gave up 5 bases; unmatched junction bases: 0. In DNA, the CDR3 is TGTGCCAGCAGCTTGACAGGGGATCAGCCCCAGCATTTT. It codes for CASSLTGDQPQHF.

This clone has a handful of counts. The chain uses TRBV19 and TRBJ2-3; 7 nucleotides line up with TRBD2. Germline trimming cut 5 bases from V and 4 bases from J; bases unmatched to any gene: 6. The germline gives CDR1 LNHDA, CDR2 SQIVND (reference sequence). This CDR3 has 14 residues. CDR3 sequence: CASSSAGTPDTQYF. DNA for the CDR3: TGTGCCAGTAGTTCAGCGGGAACTCCAGATACGCAGTATTTT.

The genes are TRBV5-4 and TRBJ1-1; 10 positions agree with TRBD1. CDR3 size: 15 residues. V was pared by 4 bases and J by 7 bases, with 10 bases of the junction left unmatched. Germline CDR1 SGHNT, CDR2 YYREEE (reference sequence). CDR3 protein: CASSTTGTGAREAFF. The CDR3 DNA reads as TGTGCCAGCAGCACAACCGGGACAGGGGCCCGTGAAGCTTTCTTT.

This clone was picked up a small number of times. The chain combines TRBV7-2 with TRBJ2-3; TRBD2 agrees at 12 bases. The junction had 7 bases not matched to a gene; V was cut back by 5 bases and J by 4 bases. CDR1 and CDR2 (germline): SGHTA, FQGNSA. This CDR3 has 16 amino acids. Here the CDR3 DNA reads TGTGCCAGCAGCCGCGGACTAGCGGGGTGGGCAGATACGCAGTATTTT. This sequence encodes CASSRGLAGWADTQYF.

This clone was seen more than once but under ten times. The CDR3 loop is CASSRDWRNTEAFF. The CDR3 region has the DNA TGTGCCAGCAGCCGGGACTGGCGGAACACTGAAGCTTTCTTT. This rearrangement joins TRBV5-4 to TRBJ1-1; D may be TRBD1 (5 bases). Trimming left V 4 bases short and J 1 base short, with 11 bases between. Germline lookup yields CDR1 SGHNT and CDR2 YYREEE (reference sequence). The CDR3 extends over 14 amino acids.

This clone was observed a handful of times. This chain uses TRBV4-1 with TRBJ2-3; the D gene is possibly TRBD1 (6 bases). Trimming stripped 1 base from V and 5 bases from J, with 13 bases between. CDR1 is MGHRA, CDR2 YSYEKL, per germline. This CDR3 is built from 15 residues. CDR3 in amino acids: CASSQVWGQGDTQYF. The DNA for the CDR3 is TGCGCCAGCAGCCAAGTCTGGGGGCAAGGAGATACGCAGTATTTT.

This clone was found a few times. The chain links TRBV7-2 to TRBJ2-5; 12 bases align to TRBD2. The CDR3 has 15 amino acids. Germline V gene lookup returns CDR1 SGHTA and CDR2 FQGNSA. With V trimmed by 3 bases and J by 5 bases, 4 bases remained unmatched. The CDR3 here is CASSFLAGGPETQYF. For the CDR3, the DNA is TGTGCCAGCAGCTTCCTAGCGGGAGGGCCGGAGACCCAGTACTTC. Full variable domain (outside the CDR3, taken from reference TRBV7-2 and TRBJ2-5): GAGVSQSPSNKVTEKGKDVELRCDPISGHTALYWYRQSLGQGLEFLIYFQGNSAPDKSGLPSDRFSAERTGGSVSTLTIQRTQQEDSAVYLCASSFLAGGPETQYFGPGTRLLVL.

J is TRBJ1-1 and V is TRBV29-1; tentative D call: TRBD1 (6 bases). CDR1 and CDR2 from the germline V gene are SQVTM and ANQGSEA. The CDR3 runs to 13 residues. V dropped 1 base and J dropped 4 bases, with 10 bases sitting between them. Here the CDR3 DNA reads TGCAGCGTTGAAGGGGGGCGAGGCACTGAAGCTTTCTTT. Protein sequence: CSVEGGRGTEAFF.

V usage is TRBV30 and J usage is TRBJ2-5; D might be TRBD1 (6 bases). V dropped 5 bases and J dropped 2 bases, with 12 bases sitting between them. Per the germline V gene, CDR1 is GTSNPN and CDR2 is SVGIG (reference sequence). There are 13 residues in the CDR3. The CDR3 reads CAWDRTGQETQYF. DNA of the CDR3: TGTGCCTGGGACCGTACAGGGCAAGAGACCCAGTACTTC.

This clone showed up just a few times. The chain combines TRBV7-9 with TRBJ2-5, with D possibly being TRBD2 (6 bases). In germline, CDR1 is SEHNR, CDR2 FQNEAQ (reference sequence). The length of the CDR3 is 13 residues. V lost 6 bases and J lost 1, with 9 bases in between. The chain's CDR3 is CASRSSAQETQYF. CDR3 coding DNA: TGTGCCAGCAGATCTAGCGCCCAAGAGACCCAGTACTTC.

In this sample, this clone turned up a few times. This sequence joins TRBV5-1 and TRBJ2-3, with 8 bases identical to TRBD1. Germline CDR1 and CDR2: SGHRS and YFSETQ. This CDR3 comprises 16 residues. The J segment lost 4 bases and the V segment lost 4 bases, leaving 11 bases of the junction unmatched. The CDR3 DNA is TGCGCCAGCAGCCCGGATGGACAGGGTGTAGCAGATACGCAGTATTTT. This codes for CASSPDGQGVADTQYF.

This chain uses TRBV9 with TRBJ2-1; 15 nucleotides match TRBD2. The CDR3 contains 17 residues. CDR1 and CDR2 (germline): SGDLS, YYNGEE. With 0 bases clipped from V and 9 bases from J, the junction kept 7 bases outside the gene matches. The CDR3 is CASSVAGLAGGPGEQFF. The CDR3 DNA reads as TGTGCCAGCAGCGTAGCCGGACTAGCGGGAGGGCCGGGTGAGCAGTTCTTC. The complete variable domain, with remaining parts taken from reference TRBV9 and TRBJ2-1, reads DSGVTQTPKHLITATGQRVTLRCSPRSGDLSVYWYQQSLDQGLQFLIQYYNGEERAKGNILERFSAQQFPDLHSELNLSSLELGDSALYFCASSVAGLAGGPGEQFFGPGTRLTVL.

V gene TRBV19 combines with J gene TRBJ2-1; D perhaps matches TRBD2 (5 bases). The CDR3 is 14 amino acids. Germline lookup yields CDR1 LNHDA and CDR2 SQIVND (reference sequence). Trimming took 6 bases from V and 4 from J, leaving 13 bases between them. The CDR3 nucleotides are TGTGCCAGTAGCCGAAGGGAGCTGTACAATGAGCAGTTCTTC. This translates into CASSRRELYNEQFF.

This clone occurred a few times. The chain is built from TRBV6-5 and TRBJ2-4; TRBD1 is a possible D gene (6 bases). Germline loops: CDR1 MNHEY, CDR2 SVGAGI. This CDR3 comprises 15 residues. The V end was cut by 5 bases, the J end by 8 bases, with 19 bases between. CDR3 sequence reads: CASSKTGTTMDIQYF. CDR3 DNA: TGTGCCAGCAGTAAAACCGGGACAACAATGGACATTCAGTACTTC.

As DNA, the CDR3 is TGTGCCAGCAGTTGGACGGGAAACTATGGCTACACCTTC. Amino acids: CASSWTGNYGYTF. The chain has TRBV27 and TRBJ1-2; D is undetermined. The CDR3 covers 13 residues. Germline CDR1 and CDR2: MNHEY and SMNVEV (reference sequence). Trimming took off 4 bases at V and 2 bases at J, with 8 bases between the two ends.